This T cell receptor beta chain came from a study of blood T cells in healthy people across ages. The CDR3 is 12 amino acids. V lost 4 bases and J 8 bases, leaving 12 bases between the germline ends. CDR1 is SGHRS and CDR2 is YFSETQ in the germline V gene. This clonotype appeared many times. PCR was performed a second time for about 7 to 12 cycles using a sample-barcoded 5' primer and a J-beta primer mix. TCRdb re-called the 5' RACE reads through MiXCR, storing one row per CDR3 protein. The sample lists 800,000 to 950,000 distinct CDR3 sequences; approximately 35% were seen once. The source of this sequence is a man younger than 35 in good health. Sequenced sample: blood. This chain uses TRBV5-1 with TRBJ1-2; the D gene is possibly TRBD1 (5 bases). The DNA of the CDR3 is TGCGCCAGCAGCCAAGAGGGGTACGGCTACACCTTC. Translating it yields CASSQEGYGYTF.